This TCR beta chain was observed in a study of blood T cell repertoires in COVID-19. Study-wide context: Whether acute or convalescent, the COVID-19 samples came from the United States, Italy and Spain. The cDNA or gDNA used as material had been derived from T cells, B-cell-depleted T cells, or PBMCs.

Germline CDR1 is LGHDT and CDR2 is YNNKEL (reference sequence). V was trimmed by 4 bases and J by 0 bases, leaving 11 bases between them. The CDR3 is made up of 15 amino acids. In the source study's methods: Amplified reference gene primers provided the basis for estimating nucleated cell counts. Method: immunoSEQ multiplex PCR; TCRdb's copy keeps in-frame clones and lacks some. V, J and clone size reflect that table, while D and trimming were determined from the DNA. The sample lists a few hundred thousand clones, about four fifths seen once, with around 2% in the top ten. In its sample, this clone was seen a few times.

Material: peripheral blood. The V gene is TRBV3-1 (or the pseudogene TRBV3-2), the J gene TRBJ2-3; D is unresolved. The receptor's source is a man younger than 45 who had recovered from COVID-19. The chain's CDR3 is CASSLGYWSTDTQYF. The CDR3 DNA reads TGTGCCAGCAGCCTCGGTTATTGGAGCACAGATACGCAGTATTTT.